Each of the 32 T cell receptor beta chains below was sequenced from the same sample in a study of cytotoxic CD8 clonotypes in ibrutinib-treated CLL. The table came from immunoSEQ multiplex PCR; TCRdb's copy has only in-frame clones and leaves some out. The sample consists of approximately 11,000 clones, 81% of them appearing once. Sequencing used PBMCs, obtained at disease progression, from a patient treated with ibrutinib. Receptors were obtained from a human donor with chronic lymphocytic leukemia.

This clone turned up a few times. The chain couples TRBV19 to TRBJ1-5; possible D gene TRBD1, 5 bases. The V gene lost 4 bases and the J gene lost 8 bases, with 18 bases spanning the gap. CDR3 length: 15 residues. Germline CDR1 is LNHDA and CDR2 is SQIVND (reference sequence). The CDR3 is CASSTGMTDSEPQHF. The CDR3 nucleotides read TGTGCCAGTAGTACCGGGATGACAGATTCGGAGCCCCAGCATTTT.

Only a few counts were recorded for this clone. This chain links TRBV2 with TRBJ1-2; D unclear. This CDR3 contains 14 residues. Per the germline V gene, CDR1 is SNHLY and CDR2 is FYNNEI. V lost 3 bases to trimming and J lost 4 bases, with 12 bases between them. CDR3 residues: CASSEGSATYGYTF. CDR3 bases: TGTGCCAGCAGTGAGGGCAGCGCTACCTATGGCTACACCTTC.

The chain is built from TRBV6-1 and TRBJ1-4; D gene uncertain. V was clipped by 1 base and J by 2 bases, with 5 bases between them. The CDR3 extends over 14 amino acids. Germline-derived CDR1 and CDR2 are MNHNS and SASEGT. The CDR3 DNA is TGTGCCAGCAGTGAAGGTCGGACTAATGAAAAACTGTTTTTT. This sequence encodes CASSEGRTNEKLFF.

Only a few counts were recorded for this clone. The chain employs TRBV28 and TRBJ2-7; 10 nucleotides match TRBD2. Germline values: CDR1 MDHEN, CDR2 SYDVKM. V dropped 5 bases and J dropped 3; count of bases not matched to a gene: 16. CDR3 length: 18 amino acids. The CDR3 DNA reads TGTGCCAGCAGTCCCCCTCCCCGGGCTAGCGGGAGTGGCTACGAGCAGTACTTC. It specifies CASSPPPRASGSGYEQYF.

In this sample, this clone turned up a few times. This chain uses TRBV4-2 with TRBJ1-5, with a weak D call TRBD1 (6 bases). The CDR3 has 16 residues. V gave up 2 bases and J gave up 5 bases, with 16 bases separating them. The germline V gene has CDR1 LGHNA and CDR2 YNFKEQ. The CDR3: CASSQRSGQGDQPQHF. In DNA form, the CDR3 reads TGTGCCAGCAGCCAACGTTCGGGACAAGGCGATCAGCCCCAGCATTTT.

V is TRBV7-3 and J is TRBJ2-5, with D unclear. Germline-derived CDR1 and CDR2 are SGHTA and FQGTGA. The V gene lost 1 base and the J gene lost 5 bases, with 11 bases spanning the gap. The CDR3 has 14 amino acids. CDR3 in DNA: TGTGCCAGCAGCTTAATGCCAGACATGGAGACCCAGTACTTC. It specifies CASSLMPDMETQYF.

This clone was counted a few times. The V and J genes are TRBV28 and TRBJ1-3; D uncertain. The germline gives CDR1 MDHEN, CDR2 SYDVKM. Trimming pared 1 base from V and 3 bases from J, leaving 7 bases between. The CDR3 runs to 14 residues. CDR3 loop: CASSLSGNGNTIYF. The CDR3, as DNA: TGTGCCAGCAGTTTATCGGGGAATGGAAACACCATATATTTT.

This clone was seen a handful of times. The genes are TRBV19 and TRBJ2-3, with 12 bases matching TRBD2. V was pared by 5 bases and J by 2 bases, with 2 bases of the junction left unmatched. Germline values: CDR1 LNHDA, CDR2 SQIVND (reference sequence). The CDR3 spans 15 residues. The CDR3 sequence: CASSPSGRVTDTQYF. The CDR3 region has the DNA TGTGCCAGTAGTCCTAGCGGGAGGGTCACAGATACGCAGTATTTT.

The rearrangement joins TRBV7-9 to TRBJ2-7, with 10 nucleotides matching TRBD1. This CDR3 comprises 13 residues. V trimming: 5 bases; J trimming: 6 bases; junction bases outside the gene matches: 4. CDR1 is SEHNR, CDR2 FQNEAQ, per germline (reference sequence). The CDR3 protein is CASSGDRGREQYF. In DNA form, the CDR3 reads TGTGCCAGCAGCGGAGACAGGGGGCGCGAGCAGTACTTC.

The CDR3 loop is CASSPLEGRDTQYF. The CDR3 nucleotides read TGCGCCAGCAGCCCTTTAGAGGGAAGAGATACGCAGTATTTT. This chain connects TRBV4-1 to TRBJ2-3; D perhaps matches TRBD2 (5 bases). The CDR3 covers 14 residues. Germline CDR1 reads MGHRA; CDR2 reads YSYEKL. Trimming cost V 4 bases and J 5 bases, with 13 bases left between them.

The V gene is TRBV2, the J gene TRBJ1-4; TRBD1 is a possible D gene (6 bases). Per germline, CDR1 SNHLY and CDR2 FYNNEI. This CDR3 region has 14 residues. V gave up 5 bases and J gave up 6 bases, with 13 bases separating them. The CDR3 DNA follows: TGTGCCAGCAGTTTTCAGGGGATGGATGAAAAACTGTTTTTT. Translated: CASSFQGMDEKLFF.

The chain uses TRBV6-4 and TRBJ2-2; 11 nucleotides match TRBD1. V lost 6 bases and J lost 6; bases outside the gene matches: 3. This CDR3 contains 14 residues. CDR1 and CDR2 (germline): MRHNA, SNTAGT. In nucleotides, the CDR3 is TGTGCCAGCAGAGGACAGGGGGCCTCCGGGGAGCTGTTTTTT. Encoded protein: CASRGQGASGELFF.

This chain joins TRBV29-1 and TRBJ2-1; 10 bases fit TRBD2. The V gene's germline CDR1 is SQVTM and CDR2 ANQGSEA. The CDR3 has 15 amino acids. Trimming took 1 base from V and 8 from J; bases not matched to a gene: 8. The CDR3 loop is CSVEGLAGGGDEQFF. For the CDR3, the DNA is TGCAGCGTTGAAGGGTTAGCGGGAGGCGGGGATGAGCAGTTCTTC.

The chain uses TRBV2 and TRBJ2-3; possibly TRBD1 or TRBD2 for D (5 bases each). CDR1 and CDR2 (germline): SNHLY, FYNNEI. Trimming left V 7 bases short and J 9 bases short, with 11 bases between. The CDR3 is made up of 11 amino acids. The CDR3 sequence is CASTPGPTQYF. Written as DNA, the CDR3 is TGTGCCAGCACACCGGGGCCCACGCAGTATTTT.

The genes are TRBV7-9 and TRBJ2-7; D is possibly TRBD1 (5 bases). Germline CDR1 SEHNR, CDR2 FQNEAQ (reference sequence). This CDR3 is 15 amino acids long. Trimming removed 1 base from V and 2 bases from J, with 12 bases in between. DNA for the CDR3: TGTGCCAGCAGCTTAGGGTCAGGGTATACCTACGAGCAGTACTTC. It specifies CASSLGSGYTYEQYF.

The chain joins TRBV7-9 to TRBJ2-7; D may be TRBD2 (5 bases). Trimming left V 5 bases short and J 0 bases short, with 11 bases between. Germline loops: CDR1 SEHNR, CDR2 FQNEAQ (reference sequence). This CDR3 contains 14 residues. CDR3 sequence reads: CASSPRESSYEQYF. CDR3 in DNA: TGTGCCAGCAGCCCCCGGGAAAGCTCCTACGAGCAGTACTTC.

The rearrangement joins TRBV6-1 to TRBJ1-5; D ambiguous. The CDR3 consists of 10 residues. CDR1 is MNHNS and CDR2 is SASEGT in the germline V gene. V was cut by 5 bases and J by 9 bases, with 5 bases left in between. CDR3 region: CASSRGPQHF. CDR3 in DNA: TGTGCCAGCAGTCGTGGGCCCCAGCATTTT.

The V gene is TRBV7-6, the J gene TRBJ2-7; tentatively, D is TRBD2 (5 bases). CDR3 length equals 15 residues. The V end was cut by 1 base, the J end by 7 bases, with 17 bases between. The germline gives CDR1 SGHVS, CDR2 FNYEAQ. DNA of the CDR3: TGTGCCAGCAGCTTAGGCCCCAGTTTCACGGGGGAGCAGTACTTC. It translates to CASSLGPSFTGEQYF.

In nucleotides, the CDR3 is TGTGCCAGCTCAGAAGAATACAGGGGGCTTTCGGGAAACACCATATATTTT. It translates to CASSEEYRGLSGNTIYF. The chain combines TRBV18 with TRBJ1-3, with TRBD1 matching 9 bases. Germline V gene lookup returns CDR1 KGHSH and CDR2 LQKENI. The CDR3 runs 17 residues. The ends lost 5 bases at V and 4 bases at J; junction bases unmatched: 12.

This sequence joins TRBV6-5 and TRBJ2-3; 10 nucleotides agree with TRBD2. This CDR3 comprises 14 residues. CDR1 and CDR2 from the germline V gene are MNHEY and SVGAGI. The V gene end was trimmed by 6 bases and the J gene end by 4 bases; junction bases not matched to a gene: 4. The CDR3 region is CASRGTSVSDTQYF. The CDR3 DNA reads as TGTGCCAGCAGGGGGACTAGCGTATCAGATACGCAGTATTTT.

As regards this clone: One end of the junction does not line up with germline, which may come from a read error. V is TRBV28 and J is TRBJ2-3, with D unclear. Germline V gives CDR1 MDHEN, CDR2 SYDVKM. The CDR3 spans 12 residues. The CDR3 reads CATSGSTDTQYF. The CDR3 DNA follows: TGTGCCACCAGTGGGAGCACAGATACGCAGTATTTT.

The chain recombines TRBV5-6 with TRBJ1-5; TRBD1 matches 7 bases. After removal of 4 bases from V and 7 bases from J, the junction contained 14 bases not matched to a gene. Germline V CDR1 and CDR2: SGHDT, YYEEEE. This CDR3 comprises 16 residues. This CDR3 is CASSGPEGQRGQPQHF. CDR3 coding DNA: TGTGCCAGCAGCGGACCAGAGGGACAGCGCGGCCAGCCCCAGCATTTT. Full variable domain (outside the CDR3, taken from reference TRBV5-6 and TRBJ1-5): DAGVTQSPTHLIKTRGQQVTLRCSPKSGHDTVSWYQQALGQGPQFIFQYYEEEERQRGNFPDRFSGHQFPNYSSELNVNALLLGDSALYLCASSGPEGQRGQPQHFGDGTRLSIL.

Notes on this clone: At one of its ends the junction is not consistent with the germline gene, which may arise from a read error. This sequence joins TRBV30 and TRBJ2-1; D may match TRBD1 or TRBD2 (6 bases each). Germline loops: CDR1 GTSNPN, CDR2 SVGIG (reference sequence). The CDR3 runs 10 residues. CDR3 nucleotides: TGTGCCTGGAGGGGGGCCTGGGAGGTCTTC. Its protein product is CAWRGAWEVF.

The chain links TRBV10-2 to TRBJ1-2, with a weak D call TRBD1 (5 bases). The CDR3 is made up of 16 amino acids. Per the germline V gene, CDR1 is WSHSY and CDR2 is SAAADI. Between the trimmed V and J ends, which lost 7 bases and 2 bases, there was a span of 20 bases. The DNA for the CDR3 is TGCGCCAGCAAGAGGCAGGGAGAGGTTATCAACTATGGCTACACCTTC. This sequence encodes CASKRQGEVINYGYTF.

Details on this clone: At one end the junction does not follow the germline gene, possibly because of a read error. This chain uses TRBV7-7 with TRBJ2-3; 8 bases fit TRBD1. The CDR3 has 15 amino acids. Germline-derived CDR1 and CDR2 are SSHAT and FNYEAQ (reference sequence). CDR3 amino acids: CASSFGQGNTDTQYF. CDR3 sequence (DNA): TGTGCTAGCAGCTTCGGACAGGGAAACACAGATACGCAGTATTTT.

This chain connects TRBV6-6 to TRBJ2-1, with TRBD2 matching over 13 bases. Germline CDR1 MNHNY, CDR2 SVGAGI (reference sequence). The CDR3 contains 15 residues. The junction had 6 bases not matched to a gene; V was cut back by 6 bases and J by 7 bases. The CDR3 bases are TGTGCCAGCAGGTTCGGACTAGCGGGAGTGAATGAGCAGTTCTTC. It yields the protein CASRFGLAGVNEQFF.

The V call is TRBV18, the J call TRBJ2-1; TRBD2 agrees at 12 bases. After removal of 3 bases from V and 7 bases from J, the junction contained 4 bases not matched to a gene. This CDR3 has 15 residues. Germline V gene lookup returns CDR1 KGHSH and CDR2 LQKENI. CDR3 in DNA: TGTGCCAGCTCACCCCAGACTAGCGGGAGAAATGAGCAGTTCTTC. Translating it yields CASSPQTSGRNEQFF.

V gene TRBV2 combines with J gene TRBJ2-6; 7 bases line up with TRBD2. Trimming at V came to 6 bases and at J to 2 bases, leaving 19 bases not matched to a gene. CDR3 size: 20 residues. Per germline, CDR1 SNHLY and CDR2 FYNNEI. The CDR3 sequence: CASSGLGNRWGGAGANVLTF. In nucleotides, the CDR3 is TGTGCCAGCAGCGGCCTCGGGAACAGGTGGGGAGGGGCTGGGGCCAACGTCCTGACTTTC. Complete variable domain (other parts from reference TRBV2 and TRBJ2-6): EPEVTQTPSHQVTQMGQEVILRCVPISNHLYFYWYRQILGQKVEFLVSFYNNEISEKSEIFDDQFSVERPDGSNFTLKIRSTKLEDSAMYFCASSGLGNRWGGAGANVLTFGAGSRLTVL.

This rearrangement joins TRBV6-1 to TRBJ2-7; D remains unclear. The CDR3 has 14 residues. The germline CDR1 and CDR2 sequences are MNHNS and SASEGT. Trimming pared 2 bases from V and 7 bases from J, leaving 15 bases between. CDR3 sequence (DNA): TGTGCCAGCAGTGAAATGGCGGATGGCTGGGAGCAGTACTTC. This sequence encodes CASSEMADGWEQYF.

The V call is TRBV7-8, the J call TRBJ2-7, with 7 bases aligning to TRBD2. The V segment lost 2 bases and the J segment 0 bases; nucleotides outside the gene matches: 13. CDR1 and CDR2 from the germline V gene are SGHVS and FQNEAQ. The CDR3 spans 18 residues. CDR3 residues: CASSLRGRKGLSSYEQYF. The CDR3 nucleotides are TGTGCCAGCAGCTTACGCGGGAGAAAAGGTTTAAGCTCCTACGAGCAGTACTTC.

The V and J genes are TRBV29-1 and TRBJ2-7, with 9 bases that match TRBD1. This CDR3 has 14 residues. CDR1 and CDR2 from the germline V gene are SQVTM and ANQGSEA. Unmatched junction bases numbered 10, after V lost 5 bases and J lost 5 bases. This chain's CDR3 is CSVNRGLADHEQYF. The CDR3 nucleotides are TGCAGCGTTAACAGGGGGCTCGCGGACCACGAGCAGTACTTC.

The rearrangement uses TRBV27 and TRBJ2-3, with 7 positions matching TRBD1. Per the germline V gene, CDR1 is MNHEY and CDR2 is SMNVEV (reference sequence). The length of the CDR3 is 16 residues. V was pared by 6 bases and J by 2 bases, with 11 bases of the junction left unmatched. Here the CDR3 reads CASRQAGQALTDTQYF. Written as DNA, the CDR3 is TGTGCCAGCAGACAGGCAGGACAGGCCCTCACAGATACGCAGTATTTT.